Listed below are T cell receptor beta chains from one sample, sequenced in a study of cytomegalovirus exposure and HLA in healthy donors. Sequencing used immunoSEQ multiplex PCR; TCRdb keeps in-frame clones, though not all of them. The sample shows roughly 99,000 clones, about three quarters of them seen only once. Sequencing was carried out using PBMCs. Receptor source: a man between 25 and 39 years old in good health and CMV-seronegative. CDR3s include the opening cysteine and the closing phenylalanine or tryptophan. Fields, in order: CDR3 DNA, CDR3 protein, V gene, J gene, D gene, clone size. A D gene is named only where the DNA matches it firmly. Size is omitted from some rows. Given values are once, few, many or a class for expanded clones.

cdr3_nt: TGTGCCAGCAGCTTAGCGGGACTAGGCCTACATGAGCAGTTCTTC
cdr3_aa: CASSLAGLGLHEQFF
v_call: TRBV7-2
j_call: TRBJ2-1
d_call: TRBD2
clone_size: NA

cdr3_nt: TGTGCCAGCAGCCAAGAACTGGCGGGACTAGTGACAGATACGCAGTATTTT
cdr3_aa: CASSQELAGLVTDTQYF
v_call: TRBV4-2
j_call: TRBJ2-3
d_call: TRBD2
clone_size: once

cdr3_nt: TGCAGCGTGTATAGCGTATTCTCCTACAATGAGCAGTTCTTC
cdr3_aa: CSVYSVFSYNEQFF
v_call: TRBV29-1
j_call: TRBJ2-1
d_call: NA
clone_size: NA

cdr3_nt: TGTGCCAGCAGTTCACAGGGGGGTAATCAGCCCCAGCATTTT
cdr3_aa: CASSSQGGNQPQHF
v_call: TRBV6-6
j_call: TRBJ1-5
d_call: TRBD1
clone_size: NA

cdr3_nt: TGTGCCAGCAACGAGGGCCTCTATGGCTACACCTTC
cdr3_aa: CASNEGLYGYTF
v_call: TRBV28
j_call: TRBJ1-2
d_call: NA
clone_size: few

cdr3_nt: TGCGCCAGCAGCTTGGAGGGCGGTAGCGGGGGGGTCGATGAGCAGTTCTTC
cdr3_aa: CASSLEGGSGGVDEQFF
v_call: TRBV5-1
j_call: TRBJ2-1
d_call: TRBD2
clone_size: few

cdr3_nt: TGTGCCAGCAGCTTAGCGGGGGGACGGAGCCGGGCTTTTGGGGAGCTGTTTTTT
cdr3_aa: CASSLAGGRSRAFGELFF
v_call: TRBV7-3
j_call: TRBJ2-2
d_call: TRBD2
clone_size: NA

cdr3_nt: TGTGCCTGGAGTGTAGGGACAGGGGGAAGTGTGACCCAGCATTTT
cdr3_aa: CAWSVGTGGSVTQHF
v_call: TRBV30
j_call: TRBJ1-5
d_call: TRBD1
clone_size: NA

cdr3_nt: TGTGCCTGGAGTGAGGGGGGACTAGGGGTAGGTACAGATACGCAGTATTTT
cdr3_aa: CAWSEGGLGVGTDTQYF
v_call: TRBV30
j_call: TRBJ2-3
d_call: TRBD2
clone_size: NA

cdr3_nt: TGTGCCAGCAGTTTGGGGACAGGGAGCACAGATACGCAGTATTTT
cdr3_aa: CASSLGTGSTDTQYF
v_call: TRBV28
j_call: TRBJ2-3
d_call: TRBD1
clone_size: NA